This T cell receptor beta chain was sequenced for a study of blood T cell repertoires in COVID-19. At the level of the study: Acute-phase and convalescent COVID-19 samples originated in the United States, Italy and Spain. Sources were T cells, B-cell-depleted T cells, or PBMCs; the material itself was cDNA or gDNA.

With 5 bases clipped from V and 5 bases from J, the junction kept 7 bases outside the gene matches. Germline V CDR1 and CDR2: SGHKS, YYEKEE (reference sequence). CDR3 length: 14 amino acids. Sequenced by immunoSEQ multiplex PCR; TCRdb stores in-frame clones only, minus some. This table has hundreds of thousands of clones, 85% to 90% appearing once. The chain carries TRBV5-5 and TRBJ1-2, with 9 bases fitting TRBD1. The clonotype originates from a woman aged 45-65 years with active or convalescent COVID-19. The sequenced sample consisted of peripheral blood. CDR3 DNA: TGTGCCAGCAGTACGACAGGGGGAAATTATGGCTACACCTTC. It codes for CASSTTGGNYGYTF.